The 5 T cell receptor beta chains presented below share a single source sample, sequenced in a study of Ad26.COV2.S vaccination and SARS-CoV-2 variants. Noted treatment: over 15 received Ad26.COV2.S at low or high dose, single or two shots; 5 received placebo; per-sample allocation not given. Samples came from day 63 after the first vaccine or placebo injection. Produced via immunoSEQ multiplex PCR; TCRdb's table is partial and in-frame only. This table has some 240,000 clones, around nine tenths appearing once. The sample consisted of peripheral blood, taken in a trial of Ad26.COV2.S vaccine versus placebo. All receptors derive from a person between 18 and 65 years old who received the Ad26.COV2.S COVID-19 vaccine or a placebo.

This clone has a single count. As DNA, the CDR3 is TGTGCCAGCAGCCGCGGGACTTTGAACACTGAAGCTTTCTTT. Its translation: CASSRGTLNTEAFF. The chain employs TRBV7-9 and TRBJ1-1; perhaps TRBD1 as D (5 bases). Germline V CDR1 and CDR2: SEHNR, FQNEAQ (reference sequence). The CDR3 extends over 14 amino acids. V was shortened by 5 bases and J by 0 bases, with 10 bases between the two germline ends.

The chain employs TRBV27 and TRBJ1-1; tentative D call: TRBD1 (6 bases). Germline CDR1 reads MNHEY; CDR2 reads SMNVEV (reference sequence). This CDR3 region has 17 residues. Trimming took off 6 bases at V and 5 bases at J, with 25 bases between the two ends. The CDR3 nucleotides are TGTGCCAGCAGGCCTTGGGGTGTCGGGACAAGAGGAACTGAAGCTTTCTTT. It translates to CASRPWGVGTRGTEAFF.

This chain connects TRBV6-1 to TRBJ1-2; D possibly corresponds to TRBD1 (6 bases). The length of the CDR3 is 15 residues. Trimming took 0 bases from V and 5 from J, leaving 13 bases between them. Germline CDR1 and CDR2: MNHNS and SASEGT. The CDR3 reads CASSEARTALYGYTF. For the CDR3, the DNA is TGTGCCAGCAGTGAAGCAAGGACAGCCCTTTATGGCTACACCTTC.

V and J are TRBV5-5 and TRBJ2-5; no firm D call. Trimming pared 0 bases from V and 9 bases from J, leaving 12 bases between. This CDR3 is 13 amino acids long. The germline CDR1 and CDR2 sequences are SGHKS and YYEKEE (reference sequence). The CDR3 region is CASSLGSESAQYF. The DNA of the CDR3 is TGTGCCAGCAGCTTGGGCAGCGAATCGGCCCAGTACTTC.

CDR3 nucleotide sequence: TGTGCCAGCAGAGGGGGGGGGAATCAGCCCCAGCATTTT. This gives the protein CASRGGGNQPQHF. The chain has TRBV25-1 and TRBJ1-5, with a possible D match to TRBD1 (6 bases). Trimming pared 6 bases from V and 4 bases from J, leaving 10 bases between. Germline assignment: CDR1 MGHDK and CDR2 SYGVNS. CDR3 length equals 13 residues.